The next 5 T cell receptor beta chains were all read from a single sample in a study of radiotherapy plus CTLA-4 blockade in lung cancer. Sequencing used immunoSEQ multiplex PCR; TCRdb keeps in-frame clones, though not all of them. The table records 130,000 or so clones, approximately 90% of them present only once. This specimen was peripheral blood, taken from a patient treated with radiotherapy plus ipilimumab. Source of these receptors: a human donor with non-small cell lung cancer that progressed on radiotherapy plus ipilimumab.

This chain links TRBV7-2 with TRBJ2-5, with D perhaps being TRBD1 or TRBD2 (5 bases each). This CDR3 comprises 13 residues. From germline, CDR1 is SGHTA and CDR2 FQGNSA. Trimming cost V 3 bases and J 5 bases, with 10 bases left between them. CDR3 nucleotide sequence: TGTGCCAGCAGCTTTGTGAGGGGTGAGACCCAGTACTTC. As protein: CASSFVRGETQYF.

The rearrangement links TRBV27 to TRBJ1-5, with TRBD1 matching over 8 bases. Germline values: CDR1 MNHEY, CDR2 SMNVEV (reference sequence). The trim removed 1 base at V and 7 bases at J, leaving 9 bases unmatched. This CDR3 contains 16 residues. CDR3 DNA: TGTGCCAGCAGTTTATTGGCGACAGGGGTAGGGCAGCCCCAGCATTTT. The encoded protein is CASSLLATGVGQPQHF.

This chain connects TRBV5-4 to TRBJ1-5, with D unclear. The germline CDR1 and CDR2 sequences are SGHNT and YYREEE (reference sequence). The CDR3 has 13 residues. V gave up 4 bases and J gave up 5 bases, with 10 bases separating them. Written as DNA, the CDR3 is TGTGCCAGCAGCCGAGAACGGGATCAGCCCCAGCATTTT. Residues: CASSRERDQPQHF.

This clone has only a few counts. V gene TRBV19 combines with J gene TRBJ2-7, with D possibly being TRBD2 (5 bases). V was shortened by 5 bases and J by 0 bases, with 11 bases between the two germline ends. CDR3 length equals 14 residues. Germline V gene lookup returns CDR1 LNHDA and CDR2 SQIVND (reference sequence). The DNA of the CDR3 is TGTGCCAGTAGTGCTAGCCGGAGCTCCTACGAGCAGTACTTC. Its translation: CASSASRSSYEQYF.

The count of this clone is one. The chain carries TRBV9 and TRBJ1-4, with a tentative D call TRBD1 (5 bases). Germline lookup yields CDR1 SGDLS and CDR2 YYNGEE. The germline V and J ends were trimmed by 0 bases and 4 bases, with 10 bases remaining between them. This CDR3 contains 15 residues. The CDR3 sequence is CASSVEGSRNEKLFF. The CDR3 nucleotides read TGTGCCAGCAGCGTAGAGGGGTCGCGTAATGAAAAACTGTTTTTT.